This T cell receptor beta chain was profiled in a study of TIL therapy for anti-PD-1-resistant metastatic lung cancer. Study as a whole: By whole-exome sequencing, median non-synonymous tumor mutation burden was less than 1.6 mutations per megabase. Whole-study results and caveats: Many TIL product clones were absent from baseline tumor, suggesting clonal contraction.

The CDR3 is 14 amino acids. V lost 5 bases and J 7 bases, leaving 18 bases between the germline ends. Germline V CDR1 and CDR2: GTSNPN, SVGIG (reference sequence). This was the immunoSEQ v3 assay. TCRdb keeps only in-frame clones here, not all; method: immunoSEQ multiplex PCR. This sample carries 50,000 or so clones, less than 75% of them seen once, and the ten largest clones take 5.5% to 6%. Stated time point: pre-treatment sample, taken before nivolumab and TIL therapy. The tumor samples were excised metastases, mostly pleural nodules or supraclavicular lymph nodes. Patients were adults with stage 4 NSCLC. Details on this clone: Its antigen is as yet unknown.

The genes are TRBV30 and TRBJ2-1; the D gene could be TRBD1 or TRBD2 (7 bases each). The clonotype originates from a person aged 25-85 years with non-small cell lung cancer. Source: tumor tissue, taken at baseline. CDR3 protein: CAWHSGAGQNEQFF. The CDR3 bases are TGTGCCTGGCACTCGGGAGCGGGACAGAATGAGCAGTTCTTC.